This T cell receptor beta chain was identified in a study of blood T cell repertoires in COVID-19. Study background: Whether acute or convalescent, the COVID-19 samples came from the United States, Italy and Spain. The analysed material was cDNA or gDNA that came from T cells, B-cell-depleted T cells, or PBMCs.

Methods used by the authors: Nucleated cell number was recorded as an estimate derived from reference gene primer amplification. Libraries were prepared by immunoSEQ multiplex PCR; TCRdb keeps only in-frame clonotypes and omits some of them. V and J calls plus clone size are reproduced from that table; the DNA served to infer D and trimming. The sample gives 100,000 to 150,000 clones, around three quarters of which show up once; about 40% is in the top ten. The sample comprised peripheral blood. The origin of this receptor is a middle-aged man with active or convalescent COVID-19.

The DNA of the CDR3 is TGTGCCAGCAGTAACCCGGGACACTTAAACACTGAAGCTTTCTTT. This encodes CASSNPGHLNTEAFF. The chain is built from TRBV2 and TRBJ1-1; D perhaps matches TRBD1 (6 bases). The CDR3 is made up of 15 amino acids. V was pared by 5 bases and J by 2 bases, with 15 bases between. Germline loops: CDR1 SNHLY, CDR2 FYNNEI.